The clone carrying this T cell receptor (beta chain) has more than one count but fewer than ten. TCRdb ran MiXCR on the 5' RACE reads and lists one entry per CDR3 protein. The repertoire holds 40,000 to 65,000 distinct CDR3 sequences, with roughly 14% as singletons. The data belong to a study of T cells of healthy individuals. V dropped 7 bases and J dropped 0 bases, with 6 bases sitting between them. Germline lookup yields CDR1 LNHDA and CDR2 SQIVND (reference sequence). The CDR3 covers 12 residues. This chain links TRBV19 with TRBJ1-1; D not resolved. This receptor was identified in a human donor in good health. CDR3: CASTGLNTEAFF. CDR3 nucleotide sequence: TGTGCCAGTACAGGACTGAACACTGAAGCTTTCTTT.